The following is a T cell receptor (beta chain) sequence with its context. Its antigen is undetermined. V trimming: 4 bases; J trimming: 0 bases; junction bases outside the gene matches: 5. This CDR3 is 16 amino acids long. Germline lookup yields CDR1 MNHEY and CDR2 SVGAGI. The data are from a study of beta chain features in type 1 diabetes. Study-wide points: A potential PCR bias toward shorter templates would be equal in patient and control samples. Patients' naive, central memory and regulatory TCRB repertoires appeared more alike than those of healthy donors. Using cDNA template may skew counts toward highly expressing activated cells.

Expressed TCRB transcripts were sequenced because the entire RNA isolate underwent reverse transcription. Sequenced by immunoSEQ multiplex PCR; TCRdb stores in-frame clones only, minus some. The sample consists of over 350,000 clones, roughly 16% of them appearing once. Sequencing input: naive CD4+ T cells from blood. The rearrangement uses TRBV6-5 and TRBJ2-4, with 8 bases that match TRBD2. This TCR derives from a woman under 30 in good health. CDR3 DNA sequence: TGTGCCAGCAGTTCCGGGACTAGACTAGCCAAAAACATTCAGTACTTC. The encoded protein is CASSSGTRLAKNIQYF.